These 5 T cell receptor beta chains were sequenced from one sample in a study of blood T cell repertoires in COVID-19. Produced via immunoSEQ multiplex PCR; TCRdb's table is partial and in-frame only. The table lists more than 100,000 clones, around 76% of them singletons. Sequences were obtained from peripheral blood. The receptors originated from a man between 70 and 80 years old with acute or convalescent COVID-19.

The chain carries TRBV19 and TRBJ2-5; a possible D gene is TRBD1 (6 bases). The CDR3 spans 14 residues. The germline CDR1 and CDR2 sequences are LNHDA and SQIVND (reference sequence). V lost 5 bases and J lost 2, with 12 bases in between. CDR3 amino acids: CASSVRQDQETQYF. Here the CDR3 DNA reads TGTGCCAGTAGTGTCCGACAGGATCAAGAGACCCAGTACTTC.

CDR3 loop: CASSVAGYGYTF. CDR3 coding DNA: TGTGCCAGCAGCGTCGCGGGGTATGGCTACACCTTC. This chain connects TRBV12-3 or TRBV12-4 to TRBJ1-2, with unresolved D. Trimming removed 6 bases from V and 5 bases from J, with 10 bases in between. This CDR3 is 12 amino acids long.

V usage is TRBV6-5 and J usage is TRBJ1-4; possible D gene TRBD1, 6 bases. The CDR3 contains 15 residues. Trimming removed 0 bases from V and 7 bases from J, with 12 bases in between. Germline-derived CDR1 and CDR2 are MNHEY and SVGAGI. CDR3 sequence: CASSYSGARVEKLFF. The DNA of the CDR3 is TGTGCCAGCAGTTACTCGGGGGCGCGGGTTGAAAAACTGTTTTTT.

This clone was seen more than once but under ten times. The CDR3 DNA reads as TGTGCCAGCAGCCAGACATGGCAAGAGACCCAGTACTTC. This gives the protein CASSQTWQETQYF. The rearrangement links TRBV6-5 to TRBJ2-5; D is ambiguous. This CDR3 is 13 amino acids long. Germline V gene data show CDR1 as MNHEY and CDR2 as SVGAGI. Trimming removed 6 bases at V and 2 bases at J, with 10 bases between.

V and J are TRBV7-3 and TRBJ2-1, with D possibly TRBD2 on 6 matching bases. From germline, CDR1 is SGHTA and CDR2 FQGTGA. This CDR3 has 15 amino acids. Trimming took 5 bases from V and 4 from J, leaving 15 bases between them. The chain's CDR3 is CASSQVGGPYNEQFF. DNA for the CDR3: TGTGCCAGCAGCCAAGTGGGGGGACCTTACAATGAGCAGTTCTTC.